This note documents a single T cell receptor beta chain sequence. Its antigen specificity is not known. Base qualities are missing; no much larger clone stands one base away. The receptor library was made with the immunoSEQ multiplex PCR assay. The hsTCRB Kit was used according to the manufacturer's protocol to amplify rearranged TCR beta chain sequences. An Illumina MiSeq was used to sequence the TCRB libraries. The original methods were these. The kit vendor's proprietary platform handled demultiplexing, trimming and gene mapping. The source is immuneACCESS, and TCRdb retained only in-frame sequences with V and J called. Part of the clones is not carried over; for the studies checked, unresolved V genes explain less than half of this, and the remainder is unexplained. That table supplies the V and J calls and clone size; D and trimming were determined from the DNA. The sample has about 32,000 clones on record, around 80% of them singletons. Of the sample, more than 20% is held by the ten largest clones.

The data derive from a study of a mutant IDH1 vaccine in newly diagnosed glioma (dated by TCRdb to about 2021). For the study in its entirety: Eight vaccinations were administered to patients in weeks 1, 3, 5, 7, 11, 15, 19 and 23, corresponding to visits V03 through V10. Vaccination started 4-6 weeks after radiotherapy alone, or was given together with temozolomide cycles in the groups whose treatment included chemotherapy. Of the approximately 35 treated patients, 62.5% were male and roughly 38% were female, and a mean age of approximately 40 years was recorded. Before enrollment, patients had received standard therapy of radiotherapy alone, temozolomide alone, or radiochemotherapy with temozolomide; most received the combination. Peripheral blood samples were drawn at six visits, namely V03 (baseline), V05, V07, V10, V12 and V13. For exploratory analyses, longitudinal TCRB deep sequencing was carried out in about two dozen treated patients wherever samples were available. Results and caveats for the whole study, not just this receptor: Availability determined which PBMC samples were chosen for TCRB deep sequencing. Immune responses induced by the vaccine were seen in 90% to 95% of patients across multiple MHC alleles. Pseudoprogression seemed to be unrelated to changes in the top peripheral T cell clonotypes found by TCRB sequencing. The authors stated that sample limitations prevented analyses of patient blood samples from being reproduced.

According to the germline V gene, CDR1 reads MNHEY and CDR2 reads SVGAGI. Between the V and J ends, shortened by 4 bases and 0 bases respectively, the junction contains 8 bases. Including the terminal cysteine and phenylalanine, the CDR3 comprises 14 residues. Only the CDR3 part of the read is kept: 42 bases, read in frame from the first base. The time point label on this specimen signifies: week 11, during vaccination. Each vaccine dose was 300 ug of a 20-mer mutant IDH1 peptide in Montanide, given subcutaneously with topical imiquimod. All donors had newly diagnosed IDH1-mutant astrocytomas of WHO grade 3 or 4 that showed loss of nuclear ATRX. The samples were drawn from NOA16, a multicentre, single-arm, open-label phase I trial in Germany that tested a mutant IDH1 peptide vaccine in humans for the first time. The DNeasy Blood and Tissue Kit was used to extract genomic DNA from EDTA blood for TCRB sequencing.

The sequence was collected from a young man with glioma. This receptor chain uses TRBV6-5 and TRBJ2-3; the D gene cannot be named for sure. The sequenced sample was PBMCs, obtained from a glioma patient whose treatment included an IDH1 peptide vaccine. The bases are TGTGCCAGCAGTTTTCGAGGAAGCACAGATACGCAGTATTTT. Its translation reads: CASSFRGSTDTQYF.